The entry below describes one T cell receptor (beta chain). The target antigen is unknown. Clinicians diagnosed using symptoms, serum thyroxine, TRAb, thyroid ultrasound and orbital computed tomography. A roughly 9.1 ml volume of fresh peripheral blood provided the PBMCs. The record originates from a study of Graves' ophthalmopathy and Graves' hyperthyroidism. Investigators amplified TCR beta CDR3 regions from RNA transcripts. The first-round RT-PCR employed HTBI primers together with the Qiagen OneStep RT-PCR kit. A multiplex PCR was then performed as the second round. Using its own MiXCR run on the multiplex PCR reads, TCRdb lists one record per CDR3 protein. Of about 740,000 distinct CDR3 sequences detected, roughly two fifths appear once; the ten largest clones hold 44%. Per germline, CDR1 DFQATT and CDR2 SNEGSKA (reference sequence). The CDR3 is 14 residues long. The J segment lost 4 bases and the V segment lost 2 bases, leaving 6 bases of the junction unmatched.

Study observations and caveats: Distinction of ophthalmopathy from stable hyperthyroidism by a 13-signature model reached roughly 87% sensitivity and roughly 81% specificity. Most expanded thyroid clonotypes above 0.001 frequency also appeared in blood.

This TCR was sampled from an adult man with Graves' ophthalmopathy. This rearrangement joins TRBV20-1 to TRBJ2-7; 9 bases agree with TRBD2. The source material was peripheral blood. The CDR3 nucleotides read TGCAGTGCTAGACTTAGCGGGAGCTTTTACGAGCAGTACTTC. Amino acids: CSARLSGSFYEQYF.